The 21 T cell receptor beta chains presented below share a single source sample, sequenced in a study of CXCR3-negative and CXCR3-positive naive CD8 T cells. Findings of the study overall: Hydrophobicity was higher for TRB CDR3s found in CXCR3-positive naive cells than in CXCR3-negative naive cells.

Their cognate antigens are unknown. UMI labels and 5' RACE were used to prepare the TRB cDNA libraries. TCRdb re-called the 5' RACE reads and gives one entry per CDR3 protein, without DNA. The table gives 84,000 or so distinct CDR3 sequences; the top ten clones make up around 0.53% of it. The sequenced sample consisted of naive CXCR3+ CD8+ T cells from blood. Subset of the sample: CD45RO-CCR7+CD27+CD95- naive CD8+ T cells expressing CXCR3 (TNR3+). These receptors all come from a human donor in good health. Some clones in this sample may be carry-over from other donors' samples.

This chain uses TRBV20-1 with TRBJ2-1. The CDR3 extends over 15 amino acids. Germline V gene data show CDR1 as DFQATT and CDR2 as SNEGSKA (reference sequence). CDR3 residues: CSARDRQRMGYEQFF.

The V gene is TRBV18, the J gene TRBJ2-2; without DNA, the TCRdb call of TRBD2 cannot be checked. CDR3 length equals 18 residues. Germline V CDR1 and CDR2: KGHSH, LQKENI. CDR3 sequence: CASSPPEGLAENTGELFF.

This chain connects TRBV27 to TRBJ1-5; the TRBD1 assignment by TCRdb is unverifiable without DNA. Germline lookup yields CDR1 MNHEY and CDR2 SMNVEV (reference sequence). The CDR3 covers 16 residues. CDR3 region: CASSSSALDGSRPQHF.

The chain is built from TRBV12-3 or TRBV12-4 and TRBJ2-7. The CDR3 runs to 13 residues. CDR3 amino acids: CASTSGDSYEQYF.

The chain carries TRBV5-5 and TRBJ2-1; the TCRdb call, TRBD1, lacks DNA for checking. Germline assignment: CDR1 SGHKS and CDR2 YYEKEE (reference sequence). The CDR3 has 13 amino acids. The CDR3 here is CASSLWGGDEQFF.

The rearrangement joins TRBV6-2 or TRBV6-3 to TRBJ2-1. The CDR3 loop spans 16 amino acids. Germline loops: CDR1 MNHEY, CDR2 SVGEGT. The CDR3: CASSYSFTPSYNEQFF.

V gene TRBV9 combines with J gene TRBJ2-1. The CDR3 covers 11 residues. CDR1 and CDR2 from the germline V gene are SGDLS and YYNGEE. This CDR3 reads CASSMGYEQFF.

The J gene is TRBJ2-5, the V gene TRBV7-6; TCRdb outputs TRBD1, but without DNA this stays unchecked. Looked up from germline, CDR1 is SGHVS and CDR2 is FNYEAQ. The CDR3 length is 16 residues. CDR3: CASSLGDTWGQETQYF.

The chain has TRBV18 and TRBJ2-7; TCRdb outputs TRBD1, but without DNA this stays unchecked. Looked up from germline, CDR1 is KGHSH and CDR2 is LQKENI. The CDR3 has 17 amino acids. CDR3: CASSLPPGQRFTYEQYF.

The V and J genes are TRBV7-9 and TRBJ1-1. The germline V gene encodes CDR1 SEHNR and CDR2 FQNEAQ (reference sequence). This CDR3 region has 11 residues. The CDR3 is CASSLLAEAFF.

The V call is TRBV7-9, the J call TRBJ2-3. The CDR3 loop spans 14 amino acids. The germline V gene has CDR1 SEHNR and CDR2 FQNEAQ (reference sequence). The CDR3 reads CASSPRLAMDTQYF.

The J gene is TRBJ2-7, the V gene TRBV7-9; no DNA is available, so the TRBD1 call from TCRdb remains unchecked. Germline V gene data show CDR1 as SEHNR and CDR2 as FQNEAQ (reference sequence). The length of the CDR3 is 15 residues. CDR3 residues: CASSTSKATGYEQYF.

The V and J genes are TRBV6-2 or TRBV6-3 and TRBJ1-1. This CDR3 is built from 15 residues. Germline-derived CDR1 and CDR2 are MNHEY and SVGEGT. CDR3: CASEYQGGSNTEAFF.

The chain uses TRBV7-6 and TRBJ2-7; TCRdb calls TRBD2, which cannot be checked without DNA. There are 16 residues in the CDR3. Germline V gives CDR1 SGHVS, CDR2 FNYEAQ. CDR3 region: CASSLAPGPLVVEQYF.

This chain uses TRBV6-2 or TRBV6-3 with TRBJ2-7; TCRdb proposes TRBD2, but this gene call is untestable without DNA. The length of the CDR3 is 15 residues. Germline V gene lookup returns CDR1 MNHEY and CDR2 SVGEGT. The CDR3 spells CASSPRGLADYEQYF.

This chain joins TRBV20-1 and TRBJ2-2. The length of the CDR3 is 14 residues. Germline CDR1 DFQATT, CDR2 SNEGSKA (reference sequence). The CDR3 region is CSASEVSNTGELFF.

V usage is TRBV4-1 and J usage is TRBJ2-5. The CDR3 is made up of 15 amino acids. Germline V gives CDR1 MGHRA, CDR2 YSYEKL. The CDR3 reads CASSQDLTSQETQYF.

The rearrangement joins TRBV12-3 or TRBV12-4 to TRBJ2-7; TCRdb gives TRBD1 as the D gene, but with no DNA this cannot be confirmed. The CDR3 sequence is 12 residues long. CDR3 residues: CASSVGQGWQYF.

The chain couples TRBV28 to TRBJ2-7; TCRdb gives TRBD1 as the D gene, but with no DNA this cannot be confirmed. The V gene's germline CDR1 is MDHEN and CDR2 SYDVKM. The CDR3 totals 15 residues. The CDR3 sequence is CASSWRAGTLGEQYF. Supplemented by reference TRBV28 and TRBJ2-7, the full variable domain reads DVKVTQSSRYLVKRTGEKVFLECVQDMDHENMFWYRQDPGLGLRLIYFSYDVKMKEKGDIPEGYSVSREKKERFSLILESASTNQTSMYLCASSWRAGTLGEQYFGPGTRLTVT.

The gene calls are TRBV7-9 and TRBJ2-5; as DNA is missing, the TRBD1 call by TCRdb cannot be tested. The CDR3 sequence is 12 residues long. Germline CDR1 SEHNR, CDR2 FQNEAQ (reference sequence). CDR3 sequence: CASRLTEETQYF.

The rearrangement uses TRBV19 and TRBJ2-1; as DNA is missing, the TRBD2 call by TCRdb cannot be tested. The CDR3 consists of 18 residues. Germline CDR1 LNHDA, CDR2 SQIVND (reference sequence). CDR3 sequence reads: CASSAPGPDVRAKDEQFF. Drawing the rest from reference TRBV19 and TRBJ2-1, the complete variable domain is DGGITQSPKYLFRKEGQNVTLSCEQNLNHDAMYWYRQDPGQGLRLIYYSQIVNDFQKGDIAEGYSVSREKKESFPLTVTSAQKNPTAFYLCASSAPGPDVRAKDEQFFGPGTRLTVL.